Listed here are 21 T cell receptor beta chains from one sample, sequenced in a study of human T cells and chemical hapten exposure. TCRdb redid the calling of the RACE reads with MiXCR, one entry per CDR3 protein. Of 85,000 to 130,000 distinct CDR3 sequences in the sample, roughly 12% were seen once. Time point in this sample: pre-sensitization, week 0. Treatment of the sample: therapeutic diphenylcyclopropenone sensitization with weekly scalp DPC. Sequenced here: whole blood, sampled in connection with sensitization to the hapten diphenylcyclopropenone (DPC). These receptors came from a woman between 50 and 59 years old with alopecia areata. Some clones in this sample may be carry-over from other donors' samples.

This clonotype was detected many times. The chain links TRBV7-9 to TRBJ1-4; D remains ambiguous. Trimming cost V 7 bases and J 0 bases, with 33 bases left between them. The length of the CDR3 is 22 residues. In germline, CDR1 is SEHNR, CDR2 FQNEAQ (reference sequence). The CDR3 sequence is CASTPGEGADLHLAATNEKLFF. CDR3 nucleotides: TGTGCCAGCACCCCGGGAGAGGGCGCGGATCTTCATTTGGCGGCAACTAATGAAAAACTGTTTTTT.

The chain couples TRBV12-3 or TRBV12-4 to TRBJ2-7; no reliable D call. Trimming removed 3 bases from V and 4 bases from J, with 7 bases in between. The CDR3 is 12 amino acids. The CDR3 reads CASSLSRYEQYF. The CDR3, as DNA: TGTGCCAGCAGTTTGTCCAGGTACGAGCAGTACTTC.

This clonotype was observed a handful of times. The chain employs TRBV12-3 or TRBV12-4 and TRBJ2-1; tentatively, D is TRBD2 (7 bases). The CDR3 is 14 amino acids. V was cut by 3 bases and J by 10 bases, with 16 bases left in between. This CDR3 reads CASSFDGGRGEQFF. The CDR3, as DNA: TGTGCCAGCAGTTTTGACGGGGGGCGAGGGGAGCAGTTCTTC.

This clonotype showed up many times. The chain joins TRBV20-1 to TRBJ1-4, with D unclear. This CDR3 comprises 15 residues. Trimming shortened V by 6 bases and J by 0 bases, and 14 bases separated the two germline ends. Germline CDR1 DFQATT, CDR2 SNEGSKA (reference sequence). Here the CDR3 DNA reads TGCAGTGCCCATGAGTTGGTACCAACTAATGAAAAACTGTTTTTT. Protein product: CSAHELVPTNEKLFF.

V is TRBV12-3 or TRBV12-4 and J is TRBJ2-7; D may be TRBD1 or TRBD2 (5 bases each). The CDR3 has 15 residues. The V gene lost 1 base and the J gene lost 2 bases, with 12 bases spanning the gap. The CDR3 protein is CASSLGRGGTYEQYF. The CDR3 bases are TGTGCCAGCAGTTTAGGTCGGGGCGGAACCTACGAGCAGTACTTC.

The V and J genes are TRBV24-1 and TRBJ2-3; D possibly uses TRBD1 or TRBD2 (5 bases each). This CDR3 has 15 amino acids. Looked up from germline, CDR1 is KGHDR and CDR2 is SFDVKD. Trimming shortened V by 5 bases and J by 1 base, and 12 bases separated the two germline ends. CDR3 protein: CATSASGTGTDTQYF. DNA of the CDR3: TGTGCCACCAGTGCATCCGGGACGGGCACAGATACGCAGTATTTT.

This clonotype came up a few times. The rearrangement links TRBV24-1 to TRBJ1-2; a possible D gene is TRBD1 (5 bases). Germline V gene data show CDR1 as KGHDR and CDR2 as SFDVKD. The CDR3 has 12 residues. Trimming left V 4 bases short and J 6 bases short, with 8 bases between. The CDR3 spells CATSDLTDGYTF. CDR3 nucleotide sequence: TGTGCCACCAGTGACCTGACAGATGGCTACACCTTC.

The V call is TRBV5-1, the J call TRBJ2-3; the D call may be TRBD1 or TRBD2 (6 bases each). The germline V and J ends were trimmed by 5 bases and 0 bases, with 10 bases remaining between them. The CDR3 contains 14 residues. Germline assignment: CDR1 SGHRS and CDR2 YFSETQ. CDR3 amino acids: CASRGGPSTDTQYF. Written as DNA, the CDR3 is TGCGCCAGCAGAGGGGGGCCTAGCACAGATACGCAGTATTTT. The whole variable domain, filled in from reference TRBV5-1 and TRBJ2-3, reads KAGVTQTPRYLIKTRGQQVTLSCSPISGHRSVSWYQQTPGQGLQFLFEYFSETQRNKGNFPGRFSGRQFSNSRSEMNVSTLELGDSALYLCASRGGPSTDTQYFGPGTRLTVL.

This clonotype occurred a few times. The chain links TRBV14 to TRBJ2-5, with D uncertain. Trimming took 0 bases from V and 5 from J, leaving 22 bases between them. In germline, CDR1 is SGHDN, CDR2 FVKESK. The CDR3 runs to 18 residues. In DNA, the CDR3 is TGTGCCAGCAGCCAAGATGCGGACGCCCGACCTTTTCTGGAGACCCAGTACTTC. It codes for CASSQDADARPFLETQYF. Full variable domain (rest looked up from reference TRBV14 and TRBJ2-5): EAGVTQFPSHSVIEKGQTVTLRCDPISGHDNLYWYRRVMGKEIKFLLHFVKESKQDESGMPNNRFLAERTGGTYSTLKVQPAELEDSGVYFCASSQDADARPFLETQYFGPGTRLLVL.

V is TRBV6-5 and J is TRBJ2-3; TRBD2 matches at 9 bases. The CDR3 is made up of 16 amino acids. Germline CDR1 is MNHEY and CDR2 is SVGAGI. J gave up 6 bases and V 4 bases, and 11 bases lay outside the gene matches. The chain's CDR3 is CASSSEAGGHRDTQYF. In DNA form, the CDR3 reads TGTGCCAGCAGTTCGGAGGCGGGGGGGCATCGTGATACGCAGTATTTT.

There are a few counts of this clonotype. The chain couples TRBV20-1 to TRBJ2-7; either TRBD1 or TRBD2 may fit D (5 bases each). The CDR3 extends over 10 amino acids. Germline V gene lookup returns CDR1 DFQATT and CDR2 SNEGSKA (reference sequence). V lost 6 bases and J 7 bases, leaving 10 bases between the germline ends. CDR3: CSATWGEQYF. CDR3 nucleotides: TGCAGTGCCACCTGGGGGGAGCAGTACTTC.

The chain joins TRBV7-8 to TRBJ1-1; 7 bases map to TRBD1. J was trimmed by 5 bases and V by 5 bases; bases with no gene match: 8. The germline CDR1 and CDR2 sequences are SGHVS and FQNEAQ. The CDR3 spans 14 residues. For the CDR3, the DNA is TGTGCCAGCAGCGAGAACAGGGGATTGACTGAAGCTTTCTTT. Amino acid sequence: CASSENRGLTEAFF.

This clonotype has just a few counts. The CDR3 DNA sequence: TGTGCCAGCAGCTTTAGCGGGAGTTCCTACAATGAGCAGTTCTTC. This gives the protein CASSFSGSSYNEQFF. This chain connects TRBV7-2 to TRBJ2-1; 9 positions match TRBD2. Germline V CDR1 and CDR2: SGHTA, FQGNSA. With 3 bases clipped from V and 1 base from J, the junction kept 1 base outside the gene matches. The CDR3 has 15 residues. Filled out from reference TRBV7-2 and TRBJ2-1, the complete variable domain reads GAGVSQSPSNKVTEKGKDVELRCDPISGHTALYWYRQSLGQGLEFLIYFQGNSAPDKSGLPSDRFSAERTGGSVSTLTIQRTQQEDSAVYLCASSFSGSSYNEQFFGPGTRLTVL.

This clonotype came up many times. The V and J genes are TRBV10-1 and TRBJ2-7; tentatively, D is TRBD2 (5 bases). The CDR3 consists of 15 residues. Trimming cost V 3 bases and J 2 bases, with 14 bases left between them. In germline, CDR1 is WNHNN, CDR2 SYGVQD (reference sequence). The CDR3 sequence is CASSEAAAGPYEQYF. For the CDR3, the DNA is TGCGCCAGCAGTGAAGCGGCGGCGGGCCCCTACGAGCAGTACTTC.

The V gene is TRBV3-1, the J gene TRBJ1-4; D not certain. The V gene's germline CDR1 is LGHDT and CDR2 YNNKEL (reference sequence). This CDR3 comprises 14 residues. The V gene lost 4 bases and the J gene lost 2 bases, with 8 bases spanning the gap. The CDR3 nucleotides read TGTGCCAGCAGCCTCTTTCCGACTAATGAAAAACTGTTTTTT. Translating it yields CASSLFPTNEKLFF.

This clonotype was found many times. The CDR3 region has the DNA TGTGCCAGCAGCCGCCTCGGGACTAGTGAGGATGAGCAGTTCTTC. This sequence encodes CASSRLGTSEDEQFF. The chain is built from TRBV6-6 and TRBJ2-1; 8 positions match TRBD2. This CDR3 comprises 15 residues. Trimming cost V 6 bases and J 8 bases; bases outside gene matches: 12. In germline, CDR1 is MNHNY, CDR2 SVGAGI (reference sequence).

Ten or more counts support this clonotype. The chain joins TRBV12-3 or TRBV12-4 to TRBJ2-4; D gene uncertain. The germline V and J ends were trimmed by 5 bases and 2 bases, with 7 bases remaining between them. The length of the CDR3 is 13 residues. The CDR3 loop reads CASSVRSKNIQYF. The DNA for the CDR3 is TGTGCCAGCAGTGTGCGGTCCAAAAACATTCAGTACTTC.

This clonotype appeared a few times. The chain combines TRBV12-3 or TRBV12-4 with TRBJ2-1; 12 bases fit TRBD2. V lost 5 bases and J lost 10; bases outside the gene matches: 9. CDR3 size: 15 residues. The CDR3 sequence is CASSSLAGGQKEQFF. In nucleotides, the CDR3 is TGTGCCAGCAGTAGCCTAGCGGGGGGGCAGAAGGAGCAGTTCTTC.

This clonotype occurred many times. This chain links TRBV20-1 with TRBJ1-6; 10 positions match TRBD1. Germline V gene data show CDR1 as DFQATT and CDR2 as SNEGSKA (reference sequence). V was clipped by 5 bases and J by 10 bases; unmatched bases: 11. The CDR3 has 15 residues. This CDR3 reads CSAPSPGQGMSPLHF. As DNA, the CDR3 is TGCAGTGCTCCCAGCCCGGGACAGGGGATGTCACCCCTCCACTTT.

This rearrangement joins TRBV28 to TRBJ2-7; TRBD2 aligns across 8 bases. CDR1 and CDR2 (germline): MDHEN, SYDVKM. V lost 8 bases and J lost 3; bases outside the gene matches: 9. This CDR3 is 14 amino acids long. The CDR3 bases are TGTGCCAGCGGTACAGCGGGAGCGGTCTACGAGCAGTACTTC. Translating gives CASGTAGAVYEQYF.

This clonotype was recorded at least ten times. The V and J genes are TRBV16 and TRBJ1-1, with a weak D call TRBD1 (5 bases). V was clipped by 1 base and J by 0 bases, with 9 bases between them. CDR1 is KGHSY, CDR2 FQNENV, per germline. CDR3 size: 15 residues. The CDR3 sequence: CASSQWGLMNTEAFF. The CDR3 DNA reads TGTGCCAGCAGCCAATGGGGCCTCATGAACACTGAAGCTTTCTTT. The full variable domain, its missing parts supplied by reference TRBV16 and TRBJ1-1, is GEEVAQTPKHLVRGEGQKAKLYCAPIKGHSYVFWYQQVLKNEFKFLISFQNENVFDETGMPKERFSAKCLPNSPCSLEIQATKLEDSAVYFCASSQWGLMNTEAFFGQGTRLTVV.